A single sample gave rise to the 8 T cell receptor beta chains below, sequenced in a study of Graves' ophthalmopathy and Graves' hyperthyroidism. Amplifying from RNA transcripts, the study obtained TCR beta CDR3 regions. RT-PCR was first run with HTBI primers, then multiplex PCR in a second round. Each CDR3 protein is one row after TCRdb ran MiXCR on the multiplex PCR reads. The table records some 1.1 million distinct CDR3 sequences, about 35% of them present only once. Sample: peripheral blood or thyroid tissue (not recorded which). The receptors were gathered from an adult man with Graves' hyperthyroidism.

A word on this clonotype: The junction differs from germline at one of its ends, possibly a read error. V and J are TRBV10-3 and TRBJ1-5, with TRBD1 matching over 8 bases. Germline CDR1 and CDR2: ENHRY and SYGVKD. The CDR3 covers 18 residues. CDR3 region: CASSQPRRGQGFNQPQHF. The CDR3 DNA reads TGTGCCAGCAGTCAACCGCGCCGAGGACAGGGATTCAATCAGCCCCAGCATTTT.

About this clonotype: The germline gene is not matched at one end of the junction; a read error may be the cause. This chain connects TRBV5-1 to TRBJ2-2, with 9 positions matching TRBD2. Germline CDR1 is SGHRS and CDR2 is YFSETQ. The CDR3 spans 15 residues. CDR3 protein: CASSYFSGGHGELFF. DNA for the CDR3: TGTGCCAGCAGCTACTTTAGCGGGGGACACGGGGAGCTGTTTTTT.

J is TRBJ1-3 and V is TRBV29-1; the D is unclear. In germline, CDR1 is SQVTM, CDR2 ANQGSEA. The CDR3 sequence is 12 residues long. The V end was cut by 7 bases, the J end by 8 bases, with 15 bases between. CDR3 coding DNA: TGCAGCGACGGGGATGCTGGCTACACCATATATTTT. This translates into CSDGDAGYTIYF.

This clonotype was found a few times. The V and J genes are TRBV18 and TRBJ1-1; a possible D gene is TRBD1 (6 bases). This CDR3 comprises 14 residues. Germline values: CDR1 KGHSH, CDR2 LQKENI. The germline V and J ends were trimmed by 2 bases and 4 bases, with 11 bases remaining between them. The CDR3 sequence: CASSPSEGGTEAFF. In DNA form, the CDR3 reads TGTGCCAGCTCACCATCTGAGGGGGGCACTGAAGCTTTCTTT.

This clonotype came up a few times. The CDR3 DNA reads TGCAGTGTTCCGGGACTAGCGGGAGTCGGGACCGGGGAGACCCAGTACTTC. Encoded protein: CSVPGLAGVGTGETQYF. J is TRBJ2-5 and V is TRBV20-1, with 14 bases matching TRBD2. This CDR3 has 17 residues. Trimming at V came to 7 bases and at J to 5 bases, leaving 15 bases not matched to a gene. CDR1 and CDR2 from the germline V gene are DFQATT and SNEGSKA (reference sequence).

The table lists this clonotype with many counts. The chain recombines TRBV29-1 with TRBJ1-1, with D perhaps matching TRBD1 (5 bases). The CDR3 runs to 12 residues. Germline V CDR1 and CDR2: SQVTM, ANQGSEA. V lost 4 bases to trimming and J lost 7 bases, with 13 bases between them. The CDR3 sequence is CSVVGDRHEAFF. DNA for the CDR3: TGCAGCGTTGTTGGGGACCGACATGAAGCTTTCTTT.

With regard to this clonotype: This may arise from a read error, as a much more abundant clone is one base away. The chain links TRBV7-9 to TRBJ1-5, with 9 nucleotides matching TRBD1. CDR1 and CDR2 (germline): SEHNR, FQNEAQ (reference sequence). The CDR3 is 14 residues long. J lost 6 bases, V lost 5 bases, and 5 bases had no gene match. This CDR3 reads CASSHGTGTQPQHF. The CDR3 coding sequence is TGTGCCAGCAGCCACGGGACAGGGACTCAGCCCCAGCATTTT. Variable domain in full (rest from reference TRBV7-9 and TRBJ1-5): DTGVSQNPRHKITKRGQNVTFRCDPISEHNRLYWYRQTLGQGPEFLTYFQNEAQLEKSRLLSDRFSAERPKGSFSTLEIQRTEQGDSAMYLCASSHGTGTQPQHFGDGTRLSIL.

This chain connects TRBV12-3 or TRBV12-4 to TRBJ1-1, with a tentative D call TRBD1 (6 bases). The V and J ends lost 3 bases and 0 bases respectively, with 11 bases between them. CDR3 length: 15 residues. CDR3 nucleotide sequence: TGTGCCAGCAGTTTTCTCGACAGGTTGAACACTGAAGCTTTCTTT. Amino acid sequence: CASSFLDRLNTEAFF.